The text below deals with one T cell receptor beta chain. What it binds is unknown. The junction had 5 bases not matched to a gene; V was cut back by 9 bases and J by 4 bases. CDR1 is LNHDA, CDR2 SQIVND, per germline (reference sequence). The CDR3 has 13 residues. The CDR3 regions of TCR beta were amplified from RNA transcripts. The HTBI primer set drove a first-round RT-PCR of the TCR CDR3. TCRdb recomputed calls from the multiplex PCR reads with MiXCR, one row per CDR3 protein. Altogether approximately 870,000 distinct CDR3 sequences are present, around 38% being singletons, with the ten largest covering 8% to 9%. The study left out patients who had uncontrolled infection, other autoimmune disease, pregnancy or lactation. The PBMCs studied were ones that came from 8 to 10 ml fresh peripheral blood. This record belongs to a study of T cells in Graves' hyperthyroidism and ophthalmopathy. Regarding the study as a whole: Most clonotypes expanded in the thyroid (above 0.001) were also present in blood. Through a model of 13 V-J features, ophthalmopathy was separated from stable hyperthyroidism.

The sequencing input was blood. The rearrangement joins TRBV19 to TRBJ2-7; 11 positions agree with TRBD2. The sequence was obtained from a man younger than 35 with Graves' hyperthyroidism. CDR3 in DNA: TGTGCCAGCGGAATAGCGGGAGGGTACGAGCAGTACTTC. Encoded protein: CASGIAGGYEQYF. Full variable domain (outside the CDR3, taken from reference TRBV19 and TRBJ2-7): DGGITQSPKYLFRKEGQNVTLSCEQNLNHDAMYWYRQDPGQGLRLIYYSQIVNDFQKGDIAEGYSVSREKKESFPLTVTSAQKNPTAFYLCASGIAGGYEQYFGPGTRLTVT.